Below are 10 T cell receptor beta chains sequenced from a single sample in a study of T cell repertoires in cytomegalovirus infection. From the reads, TCRdb called clonotypes with MiXCR, one entry per CDR3 protein. The repertoire holds some 160,000 distinct CDR3 sequences, with 15% to 20% as singletons. Material: CD8+ T cells from PBMCs. These receptors all come from a human donor in good health (CMV status not recorded). Some clones in this sample may be carry-over from other donors' samples.

Only a few counts were recorded for this clonotype. V usage is TRBV7-9 and J usage is TRBJ2-5; 7 nucleotides match TRBD1. Germline values: CDR1 SEHNR, CDR2 FQNEAQ (reference sequence). This CDR3 comprises 16 residues. With V trimmed by 6 bases and J by 2 bases, 12 bases remained unmatched. CDR3 in amino acids: CASRGPEGQTQETQYF. The CDR3 DNA sequence: TGTGCCAGCAGGGGCCCTGAGGGACAGACACAAGAGACCCAGTACTTC.

In its sample, this clonotype was seen a few times. The chain is built from TRBV27 and TRBJ1-5; D gene uncertain. CDR3 length: 13 residues. V shed 3 bases and J shed 5 bases, with 8 bases lying between them. CDR1 is MNHEY and CDR2 is SMNVEV in the germline V gene (reference sequence). CDR3 protein: CASSFGRDQPQHF. CDR3 in DNA: TGTGCCAGCAGTTTCGGAAGAGATCAGCCCCAGCATTTT.

This clonotype has a single count. The chain has TRBV28 and TRBJ2-1, with TRBD2 as a possible D gene (6 bases). The CDR3 runs 16 residues. Germline V CDR1 and CDR2: MDHEN, SYDVKM. V was pared by 5 bases and J by 7 bases, with 21 bases between. CDR3 sequence reads: CASSPETGETQNEQFF. CDR3 DNA sequence: TGTGCCAGCAGTCCAGAAACGGGAGAAACCCAGAATGAGCAGTTCTTC. Complete variable domain (other parts from reference TRBV28 and TRBJ2-1): DVKVTQSSRYLVKRTGEKVFLECVQDMDHENMFWYRQDPGLGLRLIYFSYDVKMKEKGDIPEGYSVSREKKERFSLILESASTNQTSMYLCASSPETGETQNEQFFGPGTRLTVL.

In its sample, this clonotype was seen a few times. The chain carries TRBV11-2 and TRBJ2-7; 12 bases match TRBD2. The J segment lost 6 bases and the V segment lost 5 bases, leaving 8 bases of the junction unmatched. The length of the CDR3 is 15 residues. The germline CDR1 and CDR2 sequences are SGHAT and FQNNGV. CDR3 residues: CASSGTSGGYPEQYF. CDR3 bases: TGTGCCAGCAGCGGAACTAGCGGGGGGTATCCCGAGCAGTACTTC.

CDR3 sequence reads: CASSYSRVAGAYEQYF. In DNA form, the CDR3 reads TGTGCCAGCAGTTACTCGAGGGTAGCGGGAGCTTACGAGCAGTACTTC. This chain links TRBV6-6 with TRBJ2-7; 9 bases agree with TRBD2. With V trimmed by 0 bases and J by 4 bases, 7 bases remained unmatched. The CDR3 consists of 16 residues. Per germline, CDR1 MNHNY and CDR2 SVGAGI (reference sequence).

V is TRBV19 and J is TRBJ1-1; D is uncertain. V lost 8 bases and J lost 4, with 14 bases in between. The CDR3 is made up of 13 amino acids. Looked up from germline, CDR1 is LNHDA and CDR2 is SQIVND (reference sequence). CDR3 in amino acids: CASRLSRGTEAFF. DNA for the CDR3: TGTGCCAGTCGGCTTTCACGGGGCACTGAAGCTTTCTTT.

The V call is TRBV29-1, the J call TRBJ2-3; maybe TRBD1 (6 bases). The CDR3 contains 16 residues. V lost 1 base, J lost 0 bases, and 14 bases lay in between. Germline CDR1 reads SQVTM; CDR2 reads ANQGSEA. CDR3 nucleotide sequence: TGCAGCGTTGAAGGCCTTCGGGACAAAAGCACAGATACGCAGTATTTT. It specifies CSVEGLRDKSTDTQYF.

The V gene is TRBV7-8, the J gene TRBJ2-1; possibly TRBD2 for D (5 bases). The V and J ends lost 8 bases and 3 bases respectively, with 17 bases between them. Per the germline V gene, CDR1 is SGHVS and CDR2 is FQNEAQ. The CDR3 totals 15 residues. CDR3 sequence reads: CASVGSGRVYNEQFF. In DNA, the CDR3 is TGTGCCAGCGTGGGGAGCGGTCGGGTCTACAATGAGCAGTTCTTC.

The V call is TRBV4-3, the J call TRBJ2-7; 7 bases are shared with TRBD2. The germline CDR1 and CDR2 sequences are LGHNA and YSLEER. The CDR3 contains 13 residues. With 3 bases clipped from V and 3 bases from J, the junction kept 2 bases outside the gene matches. This CDR3 is CASSHGTNYEQYF. The CDR3 region has the DNA TGCGCCAGCAGCCATGGGACTAACTACGAGCAGTACTTC.

This clonotype turned up a few times. The rearrangement uses TRBV11-3 and TRBJ2-2; the D gene could be TRBD1 or TRBD2 (6 bases each). The CDR3 runs 16 residues. Trimming removed 4 bases from V and 8 bases from J, with 20 bases in between. Germline loops: CDR1 SGHNT, CDR2 YENEEA. The CDR3 reads CASSSHDEGGAGELFF. The DNA for the CDR3 is TGTGCCAGCAGCTCCCACGACGAGGGGGGAGCGGGGGAGCTGTTTTTT.